Each of the 16 T cell receptor beta chains below was sequenced from the same sample in a study of immune characteristics of hereditary and idiopathic chronic pancreatitis. Total pancreatectomy with islet autotransplantation was the source of the chronic pancreatitis pancreas tissue. Data came from immunoSEQ multiplex PCR; TCRdb stores just in-frame clones and leaves some out. The sample lists some 5,600 clones; roughly 73% were seen once. The sequenced material came from pancreas tissue with hereditary chronic pancreatitis. These receptors were taken from a human donor with chronic pancreatitis.

This chain connects TRBV5-5 to TRBJ2-3; perhaps TRBD2 as D (5 bases). V lost 2 bases and J 2 bases, leaving 15 bases between the germline ends. CDR3 length: 16 amino acids. The germline V gene encodes CDR1 SGHKS and CDR2 YYEKEE (reference sequence). CDR3 DNA sequence: TGTGCCAGCAGCTTTTTAGGACGGGAATCCACAGATACGCAGTATTTT. Its translation: CASSFLGRESTDTQYF.

The chain combines TRBV12-3 or TRBV12-4 with TRBJ1-4; D is undetermined. V dropped 2 bases and J dropped 8 bases, with 6 bases sitting between them. The CDR3 runs to 12 residues. CDR3 residues: CASSLSPEKLFF. For the CDR3, the DNA is TGTGCCAGCAGTTTATCGCCCGAAAAACTGTTTTTT.

This chain joins TRBV28 and TRBJ1-2; 8 bases map to TRBD1. Germline assignment: CDR1 MDHEN and CDR2 SYDVKM. The CDR3 contains 15 residues. The V and J ends lost 3 bases and 7 bases, in that order; junction bases with no gene match: 10. The CDR3 sequence is CASSFDRGGVGGYTF. CDR3 nucleotides: TGTGCCAGCAGTTTTGACAGGGGTGGAGTAGGTGGCTACACCTTC.

Concerning this clone: Compared with germline, one end of the junction differs, possibly owing to a read error. V and J are TRBV28 and TRBJ1-1; no reliable D call. The CDR3 is made up of 9 amino acids. In germline, CDR1 is MDHEN, CDR2 SYDVKM. Written as DNA, the CDR3 is TGTGCCAGCAGTTTGAAAGATAGCTTT. Residues: CASSLKDSF.

The V gene is TRBV29-1, the J gene TRBJ1-2; D might be TRBD1 (5 bases). V lost 3 bases and J 4 bases, leaving 21 bases between the germline ends. The CDR3 is made up of 16 amino acids. Germline-derived CDR1 and CDR2 are SQVTM and ANQGSEA. The CDR3 is CSVEGGGARPTYGYTF. The CDR3 bases are TGCAGCGTTGAGGGAGGAGGGGCCAGGCCAACCTATGGCTACACCTTC.

The chain recombines TRBV15 with TRBJ1-5; tentative D call: TRBD1 (5 bases). Germline V lookup: CDR1 LNHNV, CDR2 YYDKDF (reference sequence). V was pared by 0 bases and J by 4 bases, with 7 bases between. The CDR3 length is 14 residues. Here the CDR3 DNA reads TGTGCCACCAGCAGAGATCGGGGGAATCAGCCCCAGCATTTT. Amino acids: CATSRDRGNQPQHF.

The chain is built from TRBV28 and TRBJ1-2; D remains unclear. The CDR3 is made up of 16 amino acids. The ends were cut back, 7 bases at V and 5 bases at J, with 23 bases in the middle. Germline V gives CDR1 MDHEN, CDR2 SYDVKM. CDR3 in amino acids: CASKSYEPRMGYGYTF. In DNA form, the CDR3 reads TGTGCCAGCAAAAGCTACGAACCTCGGATGGGGTATGGCTACACCTTC.

This chain links TRBV12-3 or TRBV12-4 with TRBJ2-3; 9 nucleotides agree with TRBD2. The CDR3 covers 13 residues. The V and J ends lost 7 bases and 3 bases, in that order; junction bases with no gene match: 2. This CDR3 reads CASTLAGTDTQYF. DNA of the CDR3: TGTGCCAGCACCCTAGCGGGGACAGATACGCAGTATTTT.

This rearrangement joins TRBV4-3 to TRBJ1-1; TRBD1 matches 7 bases. Per the germline V gene, CDR1 is LGHNA and CDR2 is YSLEER. Trimming removed 4 bases from V and 3 bases from J; junction bases left unmatched: 5. The CDR3 is made up of 14 amino acids. The CDR3 nucleotides read TGCGCCAGCAGCCCGAACAGGGGTCACACTGAAGCTTTCTTT. Translated, it gives CASSPNRGHTEAFF.

The table lists this clone with a few counts. The chain joins TRBV6-1 to TRBJ1-5; D is unclear. Looked up from germline, CDR1 is MNHNS and CDR2 is SASEGT. The ends were cut back, 6 bases at V and 0 bases at J, with 12 bases in the middle. The CDR3 runs 15 residues. CDR3 amino acids: CASSLADSSNQPQHF. In DNA, the CDR3 is TGTGCCAGCAGCCTGGCGGATTCTAGCAATCAGCCCCAGCATTTT.

The CDR3 reads CASSPTGREETQYF. For the CDR3, the DNA is TGTGCCAGCAGCCCGACGGGAAGGGAAGAGACCCAGTACTTC. The chain carries TRBV5-4 and TRBJ2-5, with D possibly matching TRBD2 (5 bases). Between the trimmed V and J ends, which lost 4 bases and 3 bases, there was a span of 13 bases. The CDR3 has 14 residues. Germline V CDR1 and CDR2: SGHNT, YYREEE (reference sequence).

The chain combines TRBV11-2 with TRBJ1-2; D may be TRBD1 (6 bases). CDR3 length: 13 residues. V lost 2 bases, J lost 8 bases, and 12 bases lay in between. Per germline, CDR1 SGHAT and CDR2 FQNNGV. CDR3 DNA: TGTGCCAGCAGCTTAATACAGGGTCTAGGCTACACCTTC. Protein product: CASSLIQGLGYTF.

The chain combines TRBV6-1 with TRBJ2-6, with D unclear. Germline values: CDR1 MNHNS, CDR2 SASEGT. Deletions cut 1 base from V and 0 bases from J, with 4 bases between. The CDR3 has 15 amino acids. CDR3 sequence (DNA): TGTGCCAGCAGTGAAGAACTCTCTGGGGCCAACGTCCTGACTTTC. It is translated as CASSEELSGANVLTF.

In this sample, this clone turned up once. The rearrangement joins TRBV4-3 to TRBJ2-6; D unclear. Germline V gene sequence: CDR1 LGHNA, CDR2 YSLEER. This CDR3 contains 17 residues. The germline V and J ends were trimmed by 0 bases and 0 bases, with 9 bases remaining between them. Here the CDR3 DNA reads TGCGCCAGCAGCCAAGAGGAGTCTAGCTCTGGGGCCAACGTCCTGACTTTC. Translated, it gives CASSQEESSSGANVLTF.

This clone showed up just a few times. V is TRBV28 and J is TRBJ2-2; D gene ambiguous. The CDR3 extends over 15 amino acids. Trimming removed 3 bases at V and 0 bases at J, with 8 bases between. CDR1 and CDR2 (germline): MDHEN, SYDVKM. The CDR3 sequence is CASSFRLANTGELFF. CDR3 bases: TGTGCCAGCAGTTTCCGACTGGCGAACACCGGGGAGCTGTTTTTT. Looking up the rest from reference TRBV28 and TRBJ2-2 gives the full variable domain: DVKVTQSSRYLVKRTGEKVFLECVQDMDHENMFWYRQDPGLGLRLIYFSYDVKMKEKGDIPEGYSVSREKKERFSLILESASTNQTSMYLCASSFRLANTGELFFGEGSRLTVL.

This rearrangement joins TRBV4-2 to TRBJ2-5; maybe TRBD1 (5 bases). V lost 1 base and J 1 base, leaving 7 bases between the germline ends. Germline loops: CDR1 LGHNA, CDR2 YNFKEQ. CDR3 size: 14 residues. As DNA, the CDR3 is TGTGCCAGCAGCCAAGGACAGACCCAAGAGACCCAGTACTTC. Amino acids: CASSQGQTQETQYF.